Sequencing of this TCR beta chain was carried out in a study of T cells after somatic rescue of genetic block. Sequencing was performed with immunoSEQ multiplex PCR; in TCRdb, only in-frame clones are kept and a portion is missing. The sample gives roughly 11,000 clones, under 85% of which show up once; 8.3% is in the top ten. Germline V gives CDR1 SEHNR, CDR2 FQNEAQ (reference sequence). The length of the CDR3 is 16 residues. Trimming cost V 4 bases and J 8 bases; bases outside gene matches: 14. The source material was peripheral blood mononuclear cells (PBMCs). The sequence came from a boy aged 5-17 years. The genes are TRBV7-9 and TRBJ2-1; 7 bases line up with TRBD2. The chain's CDR3 is CASSSARTRIYDEQFF. Written as DNA, the CDR3 is TGTGCCAGCAGCTCGGCCCGGACTAGAATATATGATGAGCAGTTCTTC. Variable domain in full (rest from reference TRBV7-9 and TRBJ2-1): DTGVSQNPRHKITKRGQNVTFRCDPISEHNRLYWYRQTLGQGPEFLTYFQNEAQLEKSRLLSDRFSAERPKGSFSTLEIQRTEQGDSAMYLCASSSARTRIYDEQFFGPGTRLTVL.